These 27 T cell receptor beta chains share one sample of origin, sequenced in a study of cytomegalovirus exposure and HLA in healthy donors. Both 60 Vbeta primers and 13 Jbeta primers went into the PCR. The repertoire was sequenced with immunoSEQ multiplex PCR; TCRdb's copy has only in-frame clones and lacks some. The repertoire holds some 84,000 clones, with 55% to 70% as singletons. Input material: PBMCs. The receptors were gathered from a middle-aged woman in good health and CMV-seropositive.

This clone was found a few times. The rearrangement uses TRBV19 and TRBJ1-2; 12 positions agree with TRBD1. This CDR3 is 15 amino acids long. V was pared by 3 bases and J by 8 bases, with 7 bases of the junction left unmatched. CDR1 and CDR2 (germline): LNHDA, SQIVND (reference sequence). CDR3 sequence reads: CASSILGQGAGGYTF. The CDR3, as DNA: TGTGCCAGTAGTATCCTGGGACAGGGGGCTGGAGGCTACACCTTC.

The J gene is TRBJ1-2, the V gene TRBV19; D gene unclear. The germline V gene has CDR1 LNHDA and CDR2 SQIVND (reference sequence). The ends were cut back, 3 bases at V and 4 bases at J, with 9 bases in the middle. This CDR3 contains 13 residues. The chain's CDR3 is CASSITVSYGYTF. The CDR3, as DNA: TGTGCCAGTAGTATTACTGTTAGCTATGGCTACACCTTC.

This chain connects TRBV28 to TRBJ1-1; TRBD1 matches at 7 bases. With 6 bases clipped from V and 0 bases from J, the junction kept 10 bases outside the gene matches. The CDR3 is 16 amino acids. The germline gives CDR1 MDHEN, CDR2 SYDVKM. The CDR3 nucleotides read TGTGCCAGCAGCCACCGGACAGGATACATGAACACTGAAGCTTTCTTT. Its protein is CASSHRTGYMNTEAFF.

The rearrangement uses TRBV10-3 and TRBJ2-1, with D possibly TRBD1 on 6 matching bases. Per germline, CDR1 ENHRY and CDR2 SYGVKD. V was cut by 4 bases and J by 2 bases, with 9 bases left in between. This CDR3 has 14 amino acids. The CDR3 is CAISGQGPYNEQFF. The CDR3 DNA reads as TGTGCCATCAGTGGTCAGGGGCCCTACAATGAGCAGTTCTTC.

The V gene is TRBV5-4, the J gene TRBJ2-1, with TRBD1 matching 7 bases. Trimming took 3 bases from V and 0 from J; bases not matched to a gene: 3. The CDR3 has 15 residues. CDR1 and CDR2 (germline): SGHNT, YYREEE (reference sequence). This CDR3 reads CASSSQGDSYNEQFF. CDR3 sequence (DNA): TGTGCCAGCAGCTCCCAGGGGGACTCCTACAATGAGCAGTTCTTC.

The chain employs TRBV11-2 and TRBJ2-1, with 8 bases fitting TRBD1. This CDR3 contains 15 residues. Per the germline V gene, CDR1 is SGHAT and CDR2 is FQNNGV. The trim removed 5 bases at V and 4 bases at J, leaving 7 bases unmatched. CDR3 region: CASSARQGPYNEQFF. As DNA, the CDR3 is TGTGCCAGCAGCGCGAGACAGGGGCCTTACAATGAGCAGTTCTTC.

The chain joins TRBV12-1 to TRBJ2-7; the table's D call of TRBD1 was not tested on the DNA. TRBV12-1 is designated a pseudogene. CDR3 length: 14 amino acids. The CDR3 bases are TGTGCCAGCAGCTTACTCAGGGATCCCTACGAGCAGTACTTC. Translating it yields CASSLLRDPYEQYF.

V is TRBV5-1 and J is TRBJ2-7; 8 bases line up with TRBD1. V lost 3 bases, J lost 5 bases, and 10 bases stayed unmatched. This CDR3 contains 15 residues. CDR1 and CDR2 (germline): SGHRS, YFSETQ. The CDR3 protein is CASSSAGTGLHEQYF. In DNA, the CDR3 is TGCGCCAGCAGCTCGGCAGGGACAGGTTTGCACGAGCAGTACTTC.

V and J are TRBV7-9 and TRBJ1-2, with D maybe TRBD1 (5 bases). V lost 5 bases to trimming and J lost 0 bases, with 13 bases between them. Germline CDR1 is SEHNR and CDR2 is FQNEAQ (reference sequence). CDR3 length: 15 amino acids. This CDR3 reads CASSPSGGSNYGYTF. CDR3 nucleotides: TGTGCCAGCAGCCCCTCGGGGGGATCTAACTATGGCTACACCTTC.

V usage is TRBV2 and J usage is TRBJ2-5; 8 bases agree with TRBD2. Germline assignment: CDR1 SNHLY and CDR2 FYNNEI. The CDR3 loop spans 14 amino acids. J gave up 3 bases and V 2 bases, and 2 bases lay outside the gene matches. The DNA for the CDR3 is TGTGCCAGCAGTGAACTACTAGCGGAAGAGACCCAGTACTTC. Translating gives CASSELLAEETQYF.

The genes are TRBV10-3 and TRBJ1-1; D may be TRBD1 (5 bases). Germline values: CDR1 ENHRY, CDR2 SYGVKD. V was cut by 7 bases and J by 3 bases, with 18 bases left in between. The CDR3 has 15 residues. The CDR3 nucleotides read TGTGCCATCAAGGGTCAGGGTAGGTTGGACACTGAAGCTTTCTTT. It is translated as CAIKGQGRLDTEAFF.

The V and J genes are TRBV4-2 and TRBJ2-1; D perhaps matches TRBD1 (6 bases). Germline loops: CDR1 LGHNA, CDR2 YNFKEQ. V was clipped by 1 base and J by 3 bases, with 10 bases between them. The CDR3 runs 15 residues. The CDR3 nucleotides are TGTGCCAGCAGCCAAGCCGCAGGGGACTACAATGAGCAGTTCTTC. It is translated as CASSQAAGDYNEQFF.

The CDR3: CASSTNRGLPDTQYF. The DNA of the CDR3 is TGTGCCAGCAGTACCAACAGGGGGCTCCCCGATACGCAGTATTTT. The chain combines TRBV6-5 with TRBJ2-3, with 9 bases lining up with TRBD1. The CDR3 length is 15 residues. With V trimmed by 5 bases and J by 6 bases, 9 bases remained unmatched. From germline, CDR1 is MNHEY and CDR2 SVGAGI.

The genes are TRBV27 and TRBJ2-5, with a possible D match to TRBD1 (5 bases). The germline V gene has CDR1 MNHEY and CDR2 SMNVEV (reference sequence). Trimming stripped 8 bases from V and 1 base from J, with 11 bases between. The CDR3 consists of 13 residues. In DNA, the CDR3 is TGTGCCAGCCGTTACAGGTTCCAAGAGACCCAGTACTTC. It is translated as CASRYRFQETQYF.

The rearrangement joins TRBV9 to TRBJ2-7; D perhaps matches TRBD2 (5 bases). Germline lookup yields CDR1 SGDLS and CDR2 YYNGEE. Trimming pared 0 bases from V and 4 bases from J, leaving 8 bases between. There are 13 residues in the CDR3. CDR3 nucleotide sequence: TGTGCCAGCAGCGTAGACGGCGGGTACGAGCAGTACTTC. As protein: CASSVDGGYEQYF.

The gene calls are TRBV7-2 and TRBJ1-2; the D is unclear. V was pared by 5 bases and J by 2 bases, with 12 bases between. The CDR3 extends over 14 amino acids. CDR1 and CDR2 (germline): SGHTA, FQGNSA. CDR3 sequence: CASSRYDTNYGYTF. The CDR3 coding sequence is TGTGCCAGCAGCCGATATGACACCAACTATGGCTACACCTTC.

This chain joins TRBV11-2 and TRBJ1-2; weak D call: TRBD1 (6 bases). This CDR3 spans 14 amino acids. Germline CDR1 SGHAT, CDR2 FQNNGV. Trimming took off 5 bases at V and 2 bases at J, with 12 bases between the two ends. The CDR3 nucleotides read TGTGCCAGCAGCCCGGCGGGGGGCAACTATGGCTACACCTTC. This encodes CASSPAGGNYGYTF.

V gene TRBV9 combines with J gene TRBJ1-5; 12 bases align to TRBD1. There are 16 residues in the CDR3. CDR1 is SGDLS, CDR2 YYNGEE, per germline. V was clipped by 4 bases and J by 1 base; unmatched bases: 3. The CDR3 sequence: CASSPGQGASNQPQHF. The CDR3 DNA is TGTGCCAGCAGCCCGGGACAGGGGGCGAGCAATCAGCCCCAGCATTTT. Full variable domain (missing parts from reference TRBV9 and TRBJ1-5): DSGVTQTPKHLITATGQRVTLRCSPRSGDLSVYWYQQSLDQGLQFLIQYYNGEERAKGNILERFSAQQFPDLHSELNLSSLELGDSALYFCASSPGQGASNQPQHFGDGTRLSIL.

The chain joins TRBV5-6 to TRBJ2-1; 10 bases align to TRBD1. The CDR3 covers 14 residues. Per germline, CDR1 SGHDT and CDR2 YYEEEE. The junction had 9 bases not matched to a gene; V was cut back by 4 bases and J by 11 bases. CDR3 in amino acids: CASSVGTGVDKQFF. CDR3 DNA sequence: TGTGCCAGCAGCGTGGGGACAGGGGTCGATAAGCAGTTCTTC.

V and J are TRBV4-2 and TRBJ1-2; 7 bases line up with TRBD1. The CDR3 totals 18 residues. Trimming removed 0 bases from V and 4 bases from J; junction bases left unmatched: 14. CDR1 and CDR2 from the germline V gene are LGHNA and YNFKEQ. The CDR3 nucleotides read TGTGCCAGCAGCCAAGATCCGCGGCCGGGACAGTGGATCTATGGCTACACCTTC. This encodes CASSQDPRPGQWIYGYTF.

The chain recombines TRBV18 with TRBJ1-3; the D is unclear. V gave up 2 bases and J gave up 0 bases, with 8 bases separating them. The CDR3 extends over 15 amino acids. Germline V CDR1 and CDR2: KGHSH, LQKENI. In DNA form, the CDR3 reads TGTGCCAGCTCACCAGAACAGTTCTCTGGAAACACCATATATTTT. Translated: CASSPEQFSGNTIYF.

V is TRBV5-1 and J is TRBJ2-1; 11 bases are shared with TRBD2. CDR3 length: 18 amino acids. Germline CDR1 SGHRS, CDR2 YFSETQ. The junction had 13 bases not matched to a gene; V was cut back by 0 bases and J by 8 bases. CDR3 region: CASSLDSRVSGRAHEQFF. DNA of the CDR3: TGCGCCAGCAGCTTGGACTCACGGGTTAGCGGGAGGGCCCATGAGCAGTTCTTC.

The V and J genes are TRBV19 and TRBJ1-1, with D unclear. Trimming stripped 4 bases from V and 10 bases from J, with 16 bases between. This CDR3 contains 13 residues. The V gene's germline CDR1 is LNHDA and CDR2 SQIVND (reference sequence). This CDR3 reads CASSTTTRTGAFF. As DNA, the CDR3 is TGTGCCAGTAGTACAACCACACGCACGGGAGCTTTCTTT.

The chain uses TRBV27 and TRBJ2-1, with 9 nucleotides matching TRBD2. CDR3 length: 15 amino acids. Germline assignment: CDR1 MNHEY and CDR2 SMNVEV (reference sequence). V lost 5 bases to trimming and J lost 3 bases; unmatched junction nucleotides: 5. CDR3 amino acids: CASSMGLAVYNEQFF. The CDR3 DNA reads TGTGCCAGCAGTATGGGACTAGCAGTCTACAATGAGCAGTTCTTC.

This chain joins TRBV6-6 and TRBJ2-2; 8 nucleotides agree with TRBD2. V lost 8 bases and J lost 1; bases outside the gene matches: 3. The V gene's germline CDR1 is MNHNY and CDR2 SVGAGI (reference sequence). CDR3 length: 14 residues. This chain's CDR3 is CASQTSGNTGELFF. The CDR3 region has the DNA TGTGCCAGCCAAACTAGCGGGAACACCGGGGAGCTGTTTTTT.

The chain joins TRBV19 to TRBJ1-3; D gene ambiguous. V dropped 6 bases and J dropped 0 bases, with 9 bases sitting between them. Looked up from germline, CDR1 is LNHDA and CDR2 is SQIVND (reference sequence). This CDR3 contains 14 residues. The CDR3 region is CASRVQFSGNTIYF. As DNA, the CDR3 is TGTGCCAGTAGAGTACAGTTCTCTGGAAACACCATATATTTT.

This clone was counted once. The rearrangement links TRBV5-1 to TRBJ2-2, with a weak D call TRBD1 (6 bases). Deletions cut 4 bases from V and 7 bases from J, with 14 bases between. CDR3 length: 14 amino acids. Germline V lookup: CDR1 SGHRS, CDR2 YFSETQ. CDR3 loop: CASSGSGAGGELFF. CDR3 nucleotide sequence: TGCGCCAGCAGCGGGTCAGGGGCTGGCGGGGAGCTGTTTTTT.